These 10 T cell receptor beta chains were all obtained from the same sample, sequenced in a study of blood T cell repertoires in COVID-19. TCRdb's copy holds only in-frame clones and misses some; the assay was immunoSEQ multiplex PCR. The table records about 70,000 clones, more than 80% of them present only once. Source material: peripheral blood. Receptor source: a man older than 75 with acute or convalescent COVID-19.

This clone has a handful of counts. The V and J genes are TRBV3-1 (or the pseudogene TRBV3-2) and TRBJ1-4; D gene uncertain. Germline V gene data show CDR1 as LGHDT and CDR2 as YNNKEL (reference sequence). The CDR3 runs 15 residues. Trimming took off 0 bases at V and 5 bases at J, with 10 bases between the two ends. CDR3 in amino acids: CASSQDRVRNEKLFF. For the CDR3, the DNA is TGTGCCAGCAGCCAAGATCGAGTACGGAATGAAAAACTGTTTTTT.

The chain links TRBV30 to TRBJ2-7; a weak D match, TRBD1 (5 bases). This CDR3 has 13 amino acids. Germline-derived CDR1 and CDR2 are GTSNPN and SVGIG (reference sequence). The V and J ends lost 3 bases and 1 base respectively, with 10 bases between them. This chain's CDR3 is CAWRGRASYEQYF. CDR3 DNA sequence: TGTGCCTGGAGAGGCAGGGCTTCCTACGAGCAGTACTTC.

This sequence joins TRBV18 and TRBJ2-3; TRBD2 might be the D (6 bases). V lost 3 bases to trimming and J lost 4 bases, with 17 bases between them. CDR3 size: 16 residues. Germline-derived CDR1 and CDR2 are KGHSH and LQKENI. CDR3 nucleotide sequence: TGTGCCAGCTCACCCCCCGGGGGAAGGGCCCCAGATACGCAGTATTTT. It yields the protein CASSPPGGRAPDTQYF.

The V and J genes are TRBV6-1 and TRBJ2-1; TRBD2 is a possible D gene (5 bases). The CDR3 consists of 15 residues. The germline V and J ends were trimmed by 1 base and 5 bases, with 12 bases remaining between them. The germline CDR1 and CDR2 sequences are MNHNS and SASEGT. CDR3 nucleotides: TGTGCCAGCAGTGAAGGCTTTAGTAGCGACAATGAGCAGTTCTTC. Its translation: CASSEGFSSDNEQFF.

The chain couples TRBV7-2 to TRBJ2-3, with D possibly TRBD1 on 6 matching bases. V was pared by 7 bases and J by 0 bases, with 17 bases between. CDR3 length equals 16 residues. The germline CDR1 and CDR2 sequences are SGHTA and FQGNSA. CDR3 sequence (DNA): TGTGCCAGCACCCCTTACGAGGGGGTGAGCACAGATACGCAGTATTTT. Protein: CASTPYEGVSTDTQYF.

CDR3 sequence: CASPRDSGANVLTF. In DNA, the CDR3 is TGTGCCAGCCCCAGGGACTCTGGGGCCAACGTCCTGACTTTC. The V call is TRBV5-8, the J call TRBJ2-6; a possible D gene is TRBD1 (5 bases). Looked up from germline, CDR1 is SGHTS and CDR2 is YDEGEE. The CDR3 covers 14 residues. The V and J ends lost 7 bases and 0 bases respectively, with 8 bases between them.

This chain joins TRBV3-1 (or the pseudogene TRBV3-2) and TRBJ1-3, with 8 positions matching TRBD1. CDR3 size: 21 residues. The junction had 19 bases not matched to a gene; V was cut back by 2 bases and J by 1 base. Germline values: CDR1 LGHDT, CDR2 YNNKEL (reference sequence). The CDR3 DNA reads TGTGCCAGCAGCCAAATAAGATCTGCGGACCGGGACAGGCTTTCTGGAAACACCATATATTTT. Residues: CASSQIRSADRDRLSGNTIYF.

The V call is TRBV21-1, the J call TRBJ1-1; TRBD1, the table's D call, lacks a check against the DNA. TRBV21-1 is listed as a pseudogene. The CDR3 spans 18 residues. CDR3 nucleotides: TGTGCCAGCAGCAAAGGTGGCTCCTACAGGGGGCAGGACACTGAAGCTTTCTTT. This translates into CASSKGGSYRGQDTEAFF.

This chain connects TRBV6-5 to TRBJ2-7; D may be TRBD1 (5 bases). Looked up from germline, CDR1 is MNHEY and CDR2 is SVGAGI. Trimming removed 8 bases from V and 2 bases from J, with 10 bases in between. The CDR3 consists of 12 residues. The CDR3 DNA reads TGTGCCAGCGGAAGGGGCGCCTACGAGCAGTACTTC. It yields the protein CASGRGAYEQYF.

This chain joins TRBV6-1 and TRBJ2-1; D is uncertain. V gave up 2 bases and J gave up 4 bases, with 3 bases separating them. CDR1 MNHNS and CDR2 SASEGT come from the germline V gene. CDR3 length equals 12 residues. The CDR3 here is CASSELYNEQFF. Here the CDR3 DNA reads TGTGCCAGCAGTGAACTTTACAATGAGCAGTTCTTC.